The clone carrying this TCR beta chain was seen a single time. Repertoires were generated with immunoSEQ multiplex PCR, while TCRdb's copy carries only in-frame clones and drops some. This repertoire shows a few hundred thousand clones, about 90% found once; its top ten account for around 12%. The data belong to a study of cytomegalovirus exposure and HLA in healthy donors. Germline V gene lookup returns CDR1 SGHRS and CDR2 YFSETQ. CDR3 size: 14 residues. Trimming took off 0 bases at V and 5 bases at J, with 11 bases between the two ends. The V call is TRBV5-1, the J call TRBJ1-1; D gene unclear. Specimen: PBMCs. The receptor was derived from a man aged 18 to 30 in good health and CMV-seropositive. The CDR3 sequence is CASSLGWGETEAFF. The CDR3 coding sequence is TGCGCCAGCAGCTTGGGGTGGGGAGAAACTGAAGCTTTCTTT.